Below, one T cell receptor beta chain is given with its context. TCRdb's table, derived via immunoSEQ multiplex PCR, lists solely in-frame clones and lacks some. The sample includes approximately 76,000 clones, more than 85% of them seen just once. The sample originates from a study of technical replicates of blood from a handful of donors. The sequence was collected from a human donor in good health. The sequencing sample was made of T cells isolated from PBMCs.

The CDR3 protein is CSAHGGYTF. The CDR3 DNA is TGCAGTGCTCACGGTGGCTACACCTTC. The gene calls are TRBV20-1 and TRBJ1-2, with D uncertain. Germline CDR1 reads DFQATT; CDR2 reads SNEGSKA (reference sequence). The V and J ends lost 5 bases and 7 bases respectively, with 5 bases between them. This CDR3 spans 9 amino acids.